This T cell receptor beta chain came from a study of T-cell reconstitution after alpha-beta-depleted transplantation in children. For TCRbeta, the library was prepared with unique molecular identifiers. TCRdb ran MiXCR on the PCR reads and lists one entry per CDR3 protein. The sample contains 200,000 to 250,000 distinct CDR3 sequences, 12% of which appear only once. This clonotype was counted many times. This TCR was recovered from a human donor who donated a stem cell graft to a child with acute lymphoblastic leukemia. The sample was PBMCs from the stem cell graft donor, taken from the stem cell graft.

The CDR3 spells CASSLAFYGYTF. The CDR3 DNA reads as TGTGCCAGCAGCTTAGCTTTCTATGGCTACACCTTC. The chain carries TRBV7-9 and TRBJ1-2; no definite D call. CDR1 is SEHNR, CDR2 FQNEAQ, per germline (reference sequence). This CDR3 contains 12 residues. V was cut by 0 bases and J by 4 bases, with 3 bases left in between.